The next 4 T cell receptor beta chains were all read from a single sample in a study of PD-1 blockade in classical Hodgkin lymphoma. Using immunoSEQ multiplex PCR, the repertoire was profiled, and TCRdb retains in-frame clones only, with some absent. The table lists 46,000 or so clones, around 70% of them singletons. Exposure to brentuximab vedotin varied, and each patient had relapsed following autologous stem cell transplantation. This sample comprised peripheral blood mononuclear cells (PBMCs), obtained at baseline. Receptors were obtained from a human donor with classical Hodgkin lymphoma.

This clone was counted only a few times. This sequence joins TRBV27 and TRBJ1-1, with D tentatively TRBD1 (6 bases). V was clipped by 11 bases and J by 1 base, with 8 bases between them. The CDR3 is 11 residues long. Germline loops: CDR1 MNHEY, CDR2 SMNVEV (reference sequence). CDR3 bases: TGTGCCGCGGGGGCGAACACTGAAGCTTTCTTT. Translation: CAAGANTEAFF.

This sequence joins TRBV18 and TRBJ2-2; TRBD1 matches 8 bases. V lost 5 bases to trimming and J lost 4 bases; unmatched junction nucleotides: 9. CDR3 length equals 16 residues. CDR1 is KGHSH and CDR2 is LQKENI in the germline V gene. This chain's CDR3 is CASSFTTGATTGELFF. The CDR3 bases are TGTGCCAGCTCATTCACGACAGGGGCGACCACCGGGGAGCTGTTTTTT.

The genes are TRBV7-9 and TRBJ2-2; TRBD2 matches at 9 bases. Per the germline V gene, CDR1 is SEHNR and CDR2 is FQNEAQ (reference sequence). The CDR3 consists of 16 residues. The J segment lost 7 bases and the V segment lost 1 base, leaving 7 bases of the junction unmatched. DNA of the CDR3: TGTGCCAGCAGCTTAGAAGGACTAGCGCTGGGCGGGGAGCTGTTTTTT. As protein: CASSLEGLALGGELFF.

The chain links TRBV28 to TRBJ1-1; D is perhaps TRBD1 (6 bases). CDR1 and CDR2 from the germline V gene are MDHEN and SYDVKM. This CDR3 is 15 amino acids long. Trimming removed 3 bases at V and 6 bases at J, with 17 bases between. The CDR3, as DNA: TGTGCCAGCAGTTTGGGGGGGCGCGCTATCTCTGAAGCTTTCTTT. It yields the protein CASSLGGRAISEAFF.